This is a list of T cell receptor beta chains from one sample in a study of shared clonotypes between healthy human individuals. Clones were sequenced by immunoSEQ multiplex PCR, and TCRdb holds only the in-frame ones, with some missing. Among over 2 million clones listed, 92% were seen once. Source material: naive CD4+ T cells from PBMCs. The receptors were gathered from a man aged 18 to 29 in good health. Some clones in this sample may be carry-over from other donors' samples. Each CDR3 is given with its conserved first and last residue. Each record gives: J gene, D gene, V gene, clone size, CDR3 protein, CDR3 DNA. A D gene is named only where the DNA matches it firmly. Rows may omit the clone size; those that give it use once, few, many or a size class.

J gene: TRBJ2-5; D gene: .; V gene: TRBV18; clone size: .; CDR3 protein: CASSPPGWAEETQYF; CDR3 DNA: TGTGCCAGCTCACCACCGGGATGGGCGGAAGAGACCCAGTACTTC
J gene: TRBJ1-1; D gene: TRBD1; V gene: TRBV7-2; clone size: .; CDR3 protein: CASSSAGTVKSEAFF; CDR3 DNA: TGTGCCAGCAGCTCCGCCGGGACAGTAAAATCTGAAGCTTTCTTT
J gene: TRBJ2-7; D gene: .; V gene: TRBV5-1; clone size: .; CDR3 protein: CASAPGVRGVYEQYF; CDR3 DNA: TGCGCCAGCGCCCCTGGGGTCAGGGGAGTCTACGAGCAGTACTTC
J gene: TRBJ2-7; D gene: .; V gene: TRBV2; clone size: .; CDR3 protein: CASREAFGYEQYF; CDR3 DNA: TGTGCCAGCAGGGAAGCTTTCGGCTACGAGCAGTACTTC
J gene: TRBJ1-1; D gene: .; V gene: TRBV6-1; clone size: .; CDR3 protein: CASSVSLGAFF; CDR3 DNA: TGTGCCAGCAGTGTCAGTTTAGGAGCTTTCTTT
J gene: TRBJ1-2; D gene: .; V gene: TRBV5-6; clone size: .; CDR3 protein: CASSLGPQGWVGYTF; CDR3 DNA: TGTGCCAGCAGCTTGGGGCCCCAGGGTTGGGTTGGCTACACCTTC
J gene: TRBJ2-7; D gene: .; V gene: TRBV5-5; clone size: once; CDR3 protein: CASSTRAYEQYF; CDR3 DNA: TGTGCCAGCAGCACGCGGGCCTACGAGCAGTACTTC
J gene: TRBJ1-5; D gene: .; V gene: TRBV5-1; clone size: .; CDR3 protein: CASSLGTAGGQPQHF; CDR3 DNA: TGCGCCAGCAGCTTGGGGACAGCCGGGGGTCAGCCCCAGCATTTT
J gene: TRBJ2-7; D gene: .; V gene: TRBV18; clone size: once; CDR3 protein: CASSLVSYEQYF; CDR3 DNA: TGTGCCAGCTCACTGGTCTCCTACGAGCAGTACTTC
J gene: TRBJ2-7; D gene: .; V gene: TRBV4-1; clone size: .; CDR3 protein: CASSQGGTRSYEQYF; CDR3 DNA: TGCGCCAGCAGCCAAGGGGGGACTCGTTCCTACGAGCAGTACTTC
J gene: TRBJ1-2; D gene: .; V gene: TRBV5-1; clone size: .; CDR3 protein: CASSSTGDYGYTF; CDR3 DNA: TGCGCCAGCAGCTCCACGGGGGATTATGGCTACACCTTC
J gene: TRBJ2-7; D gene: .; V gene: TRBV6-5; clone size: .; CDR3 protein: CASSPQGTYEQYF; CDR3 DNA: TGTGCCAGCAGTCCCCAGGGCACCTACGAGCAGTACTTC
J gene: TRBJ2-3; D gene: TRBD2; V gene: TRBV7-9; clone size: .; CDR3 protein: CASSFGLAVSTDTQYF; CDR3 DNA: TGTGCCAGCAGCTTCGGACTAGCGGTTAGCACAGATACGCAGTATTTT
J gene: TRBJ2-1; D gene: .; V gene: TRBV6-6; clone size: .; CDR3 protein: CASSSGQHYNEQFF; CDR3 DNA: TGTGCCAGCAGTTCCGGACAGCATTACAATGAGCAGTTCTTC
J gene: TRBJ1-1; D gene: .; V gene: TRBV7-8; clone size: .; CDR3 protein: CASSLAEGGEAFF; CDR3 DNA: TGTGCCAGCAGCTTAGCGGAAGGGGGGGAAGCTTTCTTT
J gene: TRBJ1-4; D gene: TRBD1; V gene: TRBV27; clone size: .; CDR3 protein: CASSLRTGINEKLFF; CDR3 DNA: TGTGCCAGCAGTCTCCGGACAGGGATTAATGAAAAACTGTTTTTT
J gene: TRBJ2-5; D gene: .; V gene: TRBV7-8; clone size: .; CDR3 protein: CASSFYREATSTQDLQETQYF; CDR3 DNA: TGTGCCAGCAGCTTCTACAGGGAAGCGACCAGCACCCAGGACCTACAAGAGACCCAGTACTTC